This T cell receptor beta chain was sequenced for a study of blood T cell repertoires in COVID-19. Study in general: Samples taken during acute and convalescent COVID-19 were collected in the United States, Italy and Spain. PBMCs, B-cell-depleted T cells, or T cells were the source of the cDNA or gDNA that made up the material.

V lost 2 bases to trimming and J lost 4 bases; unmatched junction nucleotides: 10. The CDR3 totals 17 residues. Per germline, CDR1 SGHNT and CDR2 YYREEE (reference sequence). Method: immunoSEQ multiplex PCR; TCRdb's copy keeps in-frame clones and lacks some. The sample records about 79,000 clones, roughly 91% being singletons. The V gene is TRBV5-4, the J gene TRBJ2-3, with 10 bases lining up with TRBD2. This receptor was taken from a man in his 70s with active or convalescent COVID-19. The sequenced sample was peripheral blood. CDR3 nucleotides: TGTGCCAGCAGCTTAAGGGCTAGCGGGGGATTGTCAGATACGCAGTATTTT. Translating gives CASSLRASGGLSDTQYF.